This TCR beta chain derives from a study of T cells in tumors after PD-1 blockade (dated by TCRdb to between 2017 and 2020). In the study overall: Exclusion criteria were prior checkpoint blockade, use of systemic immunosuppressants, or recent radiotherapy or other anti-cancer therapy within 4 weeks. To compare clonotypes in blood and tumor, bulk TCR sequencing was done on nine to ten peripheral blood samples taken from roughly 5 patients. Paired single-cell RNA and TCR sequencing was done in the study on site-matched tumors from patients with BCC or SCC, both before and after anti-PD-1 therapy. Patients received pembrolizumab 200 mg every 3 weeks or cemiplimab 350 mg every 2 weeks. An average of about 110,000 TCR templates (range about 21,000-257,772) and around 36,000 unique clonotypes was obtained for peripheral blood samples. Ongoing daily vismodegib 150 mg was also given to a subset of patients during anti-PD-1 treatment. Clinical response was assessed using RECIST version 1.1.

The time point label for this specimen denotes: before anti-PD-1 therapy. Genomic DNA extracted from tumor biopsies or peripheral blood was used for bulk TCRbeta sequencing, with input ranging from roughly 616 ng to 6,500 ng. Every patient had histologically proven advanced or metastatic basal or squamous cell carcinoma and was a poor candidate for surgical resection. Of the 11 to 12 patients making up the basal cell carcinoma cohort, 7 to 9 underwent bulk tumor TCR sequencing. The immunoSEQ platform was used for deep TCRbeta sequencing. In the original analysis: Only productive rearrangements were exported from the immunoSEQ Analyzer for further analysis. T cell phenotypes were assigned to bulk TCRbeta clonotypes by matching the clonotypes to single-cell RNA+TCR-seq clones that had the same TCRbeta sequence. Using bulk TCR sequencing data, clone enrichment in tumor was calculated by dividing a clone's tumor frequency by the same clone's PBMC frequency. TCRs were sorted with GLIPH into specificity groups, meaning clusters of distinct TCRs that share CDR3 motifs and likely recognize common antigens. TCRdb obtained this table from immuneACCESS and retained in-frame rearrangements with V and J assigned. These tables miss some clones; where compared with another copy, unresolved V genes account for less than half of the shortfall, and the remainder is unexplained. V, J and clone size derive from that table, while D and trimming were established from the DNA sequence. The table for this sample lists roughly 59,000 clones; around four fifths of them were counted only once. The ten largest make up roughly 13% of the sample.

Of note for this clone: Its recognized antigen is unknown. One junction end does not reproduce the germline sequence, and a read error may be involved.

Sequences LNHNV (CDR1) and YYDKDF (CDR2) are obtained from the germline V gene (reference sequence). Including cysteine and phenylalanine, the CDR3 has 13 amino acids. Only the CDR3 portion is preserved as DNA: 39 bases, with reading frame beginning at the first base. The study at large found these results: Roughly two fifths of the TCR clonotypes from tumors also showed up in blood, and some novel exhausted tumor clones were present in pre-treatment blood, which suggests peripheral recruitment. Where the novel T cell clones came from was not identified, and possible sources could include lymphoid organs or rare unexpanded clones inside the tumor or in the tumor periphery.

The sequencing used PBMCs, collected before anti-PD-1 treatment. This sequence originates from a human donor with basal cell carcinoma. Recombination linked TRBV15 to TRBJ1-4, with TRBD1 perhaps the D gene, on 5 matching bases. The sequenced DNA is TGTACCACCAGCCGGGGCCCTAATGAAAAACTGTTTTTT. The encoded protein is CTTSRGPNEKLFF.